This TCR beta chain was retrieved from a study of CD8+ T cells in alopecia areata. Study at large: Tofacitinib ran 6 to 18 months, followed by 6 months off drug. Affected scalp percentage gauged treated patients' severity. Study outcomes and limitations: The study found tofacitinib significantly decreased scalp clonality and expanded CD8+ clones among the top 100.

The CDR3 consists of 15 residues. With 4 bases clipped from V and 2 bases from J, the junction kept 8 bases outside the gene matches. Germline V gives CDR1 LGHNA, CDR2 YSLEER. In regard to this clone: Antigen unknown.

Described treatment: oral pan-JAK inhibitor, 5-10 mg twice daily. Alopecia areata patients provided lesional scalp punch biopsies and peripheral blood, both collected for the study. It was cDNA, reverse transcribed from extracted RNA, that served as the sequencing template. Some clones are missing from TCRdb's copy, which holds only in-frame ones; the method was immunoSEQ multiplex PCR. Of roughly 190,000 clones in the sample, around 64% were seen once. The receptor was isolated from a human donor with alopecia areata. Sequences were derived from CD4+ T cells sorted from blood, sampled between weeks 49 and 50, from a patient treated with tofacitinib. The gene calls are TRBV4-3 and TRBJ2-7, with 7 bases aligning to TRBD1. The chain's CDR3 is CASSPNRGTAYEQYF. The DNA for the CDR3 is TGCGCCAGCAGCCCGAACAGGGGAACAGCCTACGAGCAGTACTTC.